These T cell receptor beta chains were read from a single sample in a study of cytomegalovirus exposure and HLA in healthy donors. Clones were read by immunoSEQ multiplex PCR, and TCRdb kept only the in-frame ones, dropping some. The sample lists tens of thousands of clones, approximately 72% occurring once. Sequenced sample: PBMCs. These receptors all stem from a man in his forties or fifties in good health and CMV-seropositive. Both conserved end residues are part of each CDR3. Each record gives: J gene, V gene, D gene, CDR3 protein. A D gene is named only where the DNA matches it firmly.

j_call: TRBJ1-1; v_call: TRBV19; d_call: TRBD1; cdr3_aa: CASSIVSDRVVAFF
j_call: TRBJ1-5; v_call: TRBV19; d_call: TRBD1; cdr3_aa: CASSRTGRGINQPQHF
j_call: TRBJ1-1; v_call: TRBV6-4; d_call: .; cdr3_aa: CASSARGNTEAFF
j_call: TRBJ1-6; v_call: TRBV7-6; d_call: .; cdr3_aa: CASSLGGQANNSPLHF
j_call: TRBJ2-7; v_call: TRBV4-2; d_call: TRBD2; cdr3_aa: CASSQGAGTNTYEQYF
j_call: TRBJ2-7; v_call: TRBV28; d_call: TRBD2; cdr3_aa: CASSSRTSDSYEQYF
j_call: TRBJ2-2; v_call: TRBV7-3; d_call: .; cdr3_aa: CASSLNPAANTGELFF
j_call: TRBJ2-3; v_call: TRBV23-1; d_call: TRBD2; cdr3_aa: CASSQTKDLAELTDTQYF
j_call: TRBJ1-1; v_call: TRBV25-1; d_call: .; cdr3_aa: CASSEYGGQEAFF
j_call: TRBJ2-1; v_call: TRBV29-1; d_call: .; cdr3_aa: CSVEVYEQFF
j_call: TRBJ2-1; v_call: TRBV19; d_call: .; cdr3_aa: CASSASRESGVYNEQFF
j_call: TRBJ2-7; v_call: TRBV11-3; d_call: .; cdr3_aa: CASSQGHNSYEQYF
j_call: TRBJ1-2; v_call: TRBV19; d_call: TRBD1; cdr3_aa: CASKPPDRGWGYTF
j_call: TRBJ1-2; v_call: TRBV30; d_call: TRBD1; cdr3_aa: CAWTTGGEGYTF
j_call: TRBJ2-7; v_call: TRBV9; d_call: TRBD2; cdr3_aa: CASSPRTSGYEQYF
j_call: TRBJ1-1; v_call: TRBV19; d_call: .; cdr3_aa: CASRESDRDVTEAFF
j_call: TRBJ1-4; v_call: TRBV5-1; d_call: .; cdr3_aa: CASSATTTTNEKLFF
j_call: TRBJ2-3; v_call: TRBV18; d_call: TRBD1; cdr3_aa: CASSPVPKTGAYTDTQYF
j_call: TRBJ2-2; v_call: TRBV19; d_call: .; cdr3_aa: CASSIGATNTGELFF
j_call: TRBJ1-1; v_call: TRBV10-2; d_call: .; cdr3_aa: CASKYRAGTEAFF
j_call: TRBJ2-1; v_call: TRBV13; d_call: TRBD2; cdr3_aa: CASSFRAGEIAGEENEQFF
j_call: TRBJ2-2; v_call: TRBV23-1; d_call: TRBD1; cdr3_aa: CASSPDRGPPNTGELFF
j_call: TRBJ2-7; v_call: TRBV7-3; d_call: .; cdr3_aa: CASSFGQGYEQYF
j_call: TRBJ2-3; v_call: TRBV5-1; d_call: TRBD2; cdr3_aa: CASSFGLAGPRGTDTQYF
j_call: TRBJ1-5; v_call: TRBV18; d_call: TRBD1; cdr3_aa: CASSEQGSNQPQHF
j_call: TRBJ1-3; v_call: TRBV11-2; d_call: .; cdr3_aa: CASSYTGLSGNTIYF
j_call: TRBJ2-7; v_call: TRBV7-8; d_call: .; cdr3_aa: CASRPYRTHAQYF
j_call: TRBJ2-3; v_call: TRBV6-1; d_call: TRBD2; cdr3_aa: CASSSGRGTDTQYF
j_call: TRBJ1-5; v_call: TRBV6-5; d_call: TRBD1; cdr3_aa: CASSYKAGGNQPQHF
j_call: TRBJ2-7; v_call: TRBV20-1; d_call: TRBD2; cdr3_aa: CSARGGDEQYF
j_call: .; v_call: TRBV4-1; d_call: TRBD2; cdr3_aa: CASSQGETSIRDEQYF
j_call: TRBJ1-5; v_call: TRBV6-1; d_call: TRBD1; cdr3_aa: CASRTGASNQPQHF
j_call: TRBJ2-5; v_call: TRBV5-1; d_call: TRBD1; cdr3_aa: CASSRDSTKETQYF
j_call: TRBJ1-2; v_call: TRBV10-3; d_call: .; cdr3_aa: CATSRRAAGYTF
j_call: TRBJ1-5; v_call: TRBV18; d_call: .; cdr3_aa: CASSRSGLNSNQPQHF
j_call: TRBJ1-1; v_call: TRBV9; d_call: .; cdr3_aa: CASSAGGTKNTEAFF
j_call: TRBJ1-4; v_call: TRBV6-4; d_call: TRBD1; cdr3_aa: CASSGQGAPNEKLFF
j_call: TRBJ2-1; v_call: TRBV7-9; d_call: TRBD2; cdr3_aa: CASSSLAGEDYNEQFF
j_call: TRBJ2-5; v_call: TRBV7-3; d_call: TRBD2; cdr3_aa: CASSPNRKISGVIRRETQYF
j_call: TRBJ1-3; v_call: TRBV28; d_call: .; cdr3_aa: CASRRQGNTIYF
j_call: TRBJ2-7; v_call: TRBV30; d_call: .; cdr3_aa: CAWSASDRPYEQYF
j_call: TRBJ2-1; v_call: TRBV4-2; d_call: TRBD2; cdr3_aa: CASSQEMTSGSYEQFF
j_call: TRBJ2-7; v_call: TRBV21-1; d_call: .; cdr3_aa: CASSKVKPGQVSRQYF
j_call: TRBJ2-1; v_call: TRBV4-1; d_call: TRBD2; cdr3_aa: CASSQGAGAYNEQFF
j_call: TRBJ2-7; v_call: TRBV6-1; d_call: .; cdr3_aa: CASSEDWVESSYEQYF
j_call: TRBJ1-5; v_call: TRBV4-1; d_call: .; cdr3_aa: CASSLYSNQPQHF
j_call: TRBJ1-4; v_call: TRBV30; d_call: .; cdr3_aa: CAWSGRELFF
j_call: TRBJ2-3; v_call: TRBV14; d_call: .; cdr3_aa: CASSRDRSTDTQYF
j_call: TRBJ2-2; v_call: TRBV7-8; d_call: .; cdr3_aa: CASSLAVRDRNTGELFF
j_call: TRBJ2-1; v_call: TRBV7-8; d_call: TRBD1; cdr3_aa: CASSLAGTGVQGEQFF
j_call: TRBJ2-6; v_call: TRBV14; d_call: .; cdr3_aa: CASSSRVPSSGANVLTF
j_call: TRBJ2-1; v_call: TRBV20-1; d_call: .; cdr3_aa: CSALRGEQFF